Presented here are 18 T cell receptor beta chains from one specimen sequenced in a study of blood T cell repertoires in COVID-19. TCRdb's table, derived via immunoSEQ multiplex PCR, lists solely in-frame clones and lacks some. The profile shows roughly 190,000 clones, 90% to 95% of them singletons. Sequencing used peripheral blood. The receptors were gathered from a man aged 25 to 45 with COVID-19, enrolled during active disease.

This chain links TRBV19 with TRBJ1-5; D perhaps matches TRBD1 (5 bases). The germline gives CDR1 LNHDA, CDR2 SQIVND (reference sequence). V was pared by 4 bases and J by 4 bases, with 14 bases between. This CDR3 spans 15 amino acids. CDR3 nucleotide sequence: TGTGCCAGTAGTAAACGCGGGACGCATAATCAGCCCCAGCATTTT. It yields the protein CASSKRGTHNQPQHF.

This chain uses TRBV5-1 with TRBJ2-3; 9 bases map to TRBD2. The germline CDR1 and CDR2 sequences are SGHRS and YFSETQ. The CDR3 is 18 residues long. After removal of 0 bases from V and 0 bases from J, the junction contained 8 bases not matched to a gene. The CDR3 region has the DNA TGCGCCAGCAGCTTGGGGCTAGCGGGGACGCCTAGCACAGATACGCAGTATTTT. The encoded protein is CASSLGLAGTPSTDTQYF.

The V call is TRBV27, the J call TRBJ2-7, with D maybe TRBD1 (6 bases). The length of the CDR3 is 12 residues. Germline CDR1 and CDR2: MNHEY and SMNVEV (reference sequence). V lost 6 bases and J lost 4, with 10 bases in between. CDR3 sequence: CASSQGQYEQYF. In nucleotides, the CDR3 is TGTGCCAGCAGCCAAGGACAGTACGAGCAGTACTTC.

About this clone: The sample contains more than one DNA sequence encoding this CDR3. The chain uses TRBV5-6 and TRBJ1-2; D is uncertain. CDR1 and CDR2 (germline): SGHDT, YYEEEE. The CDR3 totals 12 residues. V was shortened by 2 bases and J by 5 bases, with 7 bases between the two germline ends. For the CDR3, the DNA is TGTGCCAGCAGCTTCCCGGGATATGGCTACACCTTC. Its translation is CASSFPGYGYTF.

Here the CDR3 DNA reads TGTGCCATCAGTGGAAGCGGGGGCTACGAGCAGTACTTC. This translates into CAISGSGGYEQYF. V and J are TRBV10-3 and TRBJ2-7; 8 nucleotides agree with TRBD2. This CDR3 is 13 amino acids long. Germline V CDR1 and CDR2: ENHRY, SYGVKD. V was clipped by 4 bases and J by 3 bases; unmatched bases: 2.

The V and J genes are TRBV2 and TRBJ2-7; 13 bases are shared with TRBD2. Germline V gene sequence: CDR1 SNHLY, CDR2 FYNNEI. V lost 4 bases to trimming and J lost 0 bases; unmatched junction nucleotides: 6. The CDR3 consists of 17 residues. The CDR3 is CASSGTSGGLFSYEQYF. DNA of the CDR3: TGTGCCAGCAGTGGGACTAGCGGGGGCTTGTTCTCCTACGAGCAGTACTTC. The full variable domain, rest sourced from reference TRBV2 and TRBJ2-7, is EPEVTQTPSHQVTQMGQEVILRCVPISNHLYFYWYRQILGQKVEFLVSFYNNEISEKSEIFDDQFSVERPDGSNFTLKIRSTKLEDSAMYFCASSGTSGGLFSYEQYFGPGTRLTVT.

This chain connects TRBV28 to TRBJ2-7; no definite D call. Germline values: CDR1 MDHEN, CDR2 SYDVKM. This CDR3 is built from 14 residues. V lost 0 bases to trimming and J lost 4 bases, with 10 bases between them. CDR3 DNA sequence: TGTGCCAGCAGTTTATGGTCTAGATATTACGAGCAGTACTTC. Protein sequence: CASSLWSRYYEQYF.

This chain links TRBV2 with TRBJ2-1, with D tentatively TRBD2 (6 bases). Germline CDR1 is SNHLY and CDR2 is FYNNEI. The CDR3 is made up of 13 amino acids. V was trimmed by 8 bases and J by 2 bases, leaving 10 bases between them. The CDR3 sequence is CASPGGTYNEQFF. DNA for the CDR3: TGTGCCAGCCCCGGGGGAACCTACAATGAGCAGTTCTTC.

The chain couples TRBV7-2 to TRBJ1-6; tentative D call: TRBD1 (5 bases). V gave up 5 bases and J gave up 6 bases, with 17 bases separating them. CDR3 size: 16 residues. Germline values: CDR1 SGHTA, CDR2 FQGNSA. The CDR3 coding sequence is TGTGCCAGCAGCCCCCCGGGGGTCCCCCCTAATTCACCCCTCCACTTT. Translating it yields CASSPPGVPPNSPLHF.

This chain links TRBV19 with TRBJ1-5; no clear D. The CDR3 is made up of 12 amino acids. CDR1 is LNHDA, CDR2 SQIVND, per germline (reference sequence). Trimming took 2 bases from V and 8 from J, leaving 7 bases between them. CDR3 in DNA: TGTGCCAGTAGTATAATGGAGAAGCCCCAGCATTTT. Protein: CASSIMEKPQHF.

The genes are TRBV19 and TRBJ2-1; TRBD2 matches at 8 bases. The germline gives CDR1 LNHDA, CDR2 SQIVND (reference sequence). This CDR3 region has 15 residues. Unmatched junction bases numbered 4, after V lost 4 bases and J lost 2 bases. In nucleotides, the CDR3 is TGTGCCAGTAGTACTGACGGGGGGGCCTACAATGAGCAGTTCTTC. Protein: CASSTDGGAYNEQFF.

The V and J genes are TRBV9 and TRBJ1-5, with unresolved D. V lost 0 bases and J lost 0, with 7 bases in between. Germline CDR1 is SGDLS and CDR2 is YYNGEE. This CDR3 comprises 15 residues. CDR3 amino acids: CASSVGGSSNQPQHF. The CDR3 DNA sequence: TGTGCCAGCAGCGTAGGCGGGTCTAGCAATCAGCCCCAGCATTTT.

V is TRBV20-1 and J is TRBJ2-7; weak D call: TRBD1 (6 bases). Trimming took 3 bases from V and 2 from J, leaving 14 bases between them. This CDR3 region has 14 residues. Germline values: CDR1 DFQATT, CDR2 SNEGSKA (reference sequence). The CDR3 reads CSASWDTQTYEQYF. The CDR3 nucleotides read TGCAGTGCTAGTTGGGACACCCAGACCTACGAGCAGTACTTC.

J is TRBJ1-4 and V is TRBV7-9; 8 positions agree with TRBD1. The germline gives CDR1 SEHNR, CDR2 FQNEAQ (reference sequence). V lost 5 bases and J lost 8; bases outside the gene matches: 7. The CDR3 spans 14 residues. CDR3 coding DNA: TGTGCCAGCAGCCTCGGACAGGGTGGAGAAAAACTGTTTTTT. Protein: CASSLGQGGEKLFF.

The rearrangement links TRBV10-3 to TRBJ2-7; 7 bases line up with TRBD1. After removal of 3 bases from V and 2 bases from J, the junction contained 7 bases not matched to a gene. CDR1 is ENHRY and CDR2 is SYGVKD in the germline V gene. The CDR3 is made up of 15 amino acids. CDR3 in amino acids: CAISEISGTAYEQYF. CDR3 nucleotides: TGTGCCATCAGTGAAATTTCCGGGACAGCCTACGAGCAGTACTTC.

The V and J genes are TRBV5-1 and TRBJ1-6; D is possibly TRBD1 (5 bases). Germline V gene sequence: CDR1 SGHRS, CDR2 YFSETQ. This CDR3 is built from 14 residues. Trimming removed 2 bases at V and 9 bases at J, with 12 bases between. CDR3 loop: CASSFQGSGSPLHF. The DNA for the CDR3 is TGCGCCAGCAGCTTTCAGGGTTCAGGTTCACCCCTCCACTTT. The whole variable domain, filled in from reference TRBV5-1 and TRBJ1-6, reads KAGVTQTPRYLIKTRGQQVTLSCSPISGHRSVSWYQQTPGQGLQFLFEYFSETQRNKGNFPGRFSGRQFSNSRSEMNVSTLELGDSALYLCASSFQGSGSPLHFGNGTRLTVT.

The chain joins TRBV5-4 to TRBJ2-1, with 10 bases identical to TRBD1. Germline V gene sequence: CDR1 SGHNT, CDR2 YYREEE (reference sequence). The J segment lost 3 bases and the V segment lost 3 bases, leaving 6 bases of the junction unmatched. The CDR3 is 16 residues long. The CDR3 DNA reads TGTGCCAGCAGCTCCCGACAGGGGGCGGTCTACAATGAGCAGTTCTTC. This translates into CASSSRQGAVYNEQFF.

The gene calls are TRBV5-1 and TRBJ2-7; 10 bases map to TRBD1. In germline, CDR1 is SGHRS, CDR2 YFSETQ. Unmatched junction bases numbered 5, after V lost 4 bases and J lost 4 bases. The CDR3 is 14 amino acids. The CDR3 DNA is TGCGCCAGCAGCGGGGGACAGGGGAGTTACGAGCAGTACTTC. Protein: CASSGGQGSYEQYF.